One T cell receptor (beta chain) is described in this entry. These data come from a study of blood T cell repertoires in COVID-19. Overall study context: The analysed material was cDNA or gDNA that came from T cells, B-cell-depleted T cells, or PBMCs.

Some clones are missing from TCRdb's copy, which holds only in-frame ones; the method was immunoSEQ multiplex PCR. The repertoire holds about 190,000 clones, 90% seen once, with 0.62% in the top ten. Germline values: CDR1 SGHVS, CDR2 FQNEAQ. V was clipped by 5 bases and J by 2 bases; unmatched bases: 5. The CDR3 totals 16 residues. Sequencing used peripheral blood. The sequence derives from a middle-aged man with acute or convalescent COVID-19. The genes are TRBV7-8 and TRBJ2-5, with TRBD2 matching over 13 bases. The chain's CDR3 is CASSPGLAGVQETQYF. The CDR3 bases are TGTGCCAGCAGCCCTGGACTAGCGGGGGTTCAAGAGACCCAGTACTTC.